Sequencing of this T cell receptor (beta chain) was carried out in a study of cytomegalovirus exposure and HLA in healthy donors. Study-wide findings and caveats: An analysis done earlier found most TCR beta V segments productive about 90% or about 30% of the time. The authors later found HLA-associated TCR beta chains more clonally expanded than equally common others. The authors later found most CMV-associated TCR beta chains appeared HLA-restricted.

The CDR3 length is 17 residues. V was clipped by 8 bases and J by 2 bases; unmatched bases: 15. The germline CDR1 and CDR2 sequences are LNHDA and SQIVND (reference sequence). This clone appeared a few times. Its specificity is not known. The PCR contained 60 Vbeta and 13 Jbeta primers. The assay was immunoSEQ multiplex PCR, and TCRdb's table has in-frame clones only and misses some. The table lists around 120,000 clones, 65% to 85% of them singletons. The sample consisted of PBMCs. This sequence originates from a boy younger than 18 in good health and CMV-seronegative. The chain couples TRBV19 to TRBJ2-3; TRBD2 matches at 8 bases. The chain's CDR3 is CASDDGAAGGYTDTQYF. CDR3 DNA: TGTGCCAGTGATGATGGGGCGGCGGGAGGCTACACAGATACGCAGTATTTT.